One sample yielded the 25 T cell receptor beta chains listed below, sequenced in a study of OX40 agonist ivuxolimab in advanced cancers. Using immunoSEQ multiplex PCR, the repertoire was profiled, and TCRdb retains in-frame clones only, with some absent. The data show tens of thousands of clones, with over 75% seen just once and about 0.69% held by the top ten. This specimen was CD4+ or CD8+ T cells sorted from blood, taken in a trial of the OX40 agonist ivuxolimab. These receptors originate from an adult with an advanced solid tumor such as melanoma, head and neck, liver or kidney cancer.

This clone was recorded only once. The CDR3 region is CASSIGAGGPTGELFF. The CDR3 bases are TGTGCCAGTAGTATCGGAGCGGGGGGACCTACCGGGGAGCTGTTTTTT. V and J are TRBV19 and TRBJ2-2, with 9 bases lining up with TRBD2. V lost 3 bases and J lost 5; bases outside the gene matches: 7. The CDR3 runs to 16 residues. Per germline, CDR1 LNHDA and CDR2 SQIVND (reference sequence).

This rearrangement joins TRBV18 to TRBJ2-5; D gene uncertain. The CDR3 covers 13 residues. The V gene's germline CDR1 is KGHSH and CDR2 LQKENI. Trimming removed 0 bases from V and 1 base from J, with 3 bases in between. The CDR3 protein is CASSPPSQETQYF. As DNA, the CDR3 is TGTGCCAGCTCACCACCTTCCCAAGAGACCCAGTACTTC. The full variable domain, completed using reference TRBV18 and TRBJ2-5, is NAGVMQNPRHLVRRRGQEARLRCSPMKGHSHVYWYRQLPEEGLKFMVYLQKENIIDESGMPKERFSAEFPKEGPSILRIQQVVRGDSAAYFCASSPPSQETQYFGPGTRLLVL.

By proportion, this clone is medium-sized. The chain is built from TRBV4-1 and TRBJ1-1, with D perhaps TRBD1 (6 bases). CDR1 is MGHRA, CDR2 YSYEKL, per germline. This CDR3 is built from 16 residues. The V gene lost 4 bases and the J gene lost 0 bases, with 15 bases spanning the gap. This CDR3 reads CASSPGEGGMNTEAFF. In DNA form, the CDR3 reads TGCGCCAGCAGCCCCGGGGAGGGGGGAATGAACACTGAAGCTTTCTTT.

The rearrangement joins TRBV15 to TRBJ1-6; 12 bases map to TRBD1. Germline CDR1 LNHNV, CDR2 YYDKDF (reference sequence). The CDR3 has 18 residues. V shed 3 bases, J shed 1 base, and the junction held 4 bases outside the gene matches. The CDR3 DNA follows: TGTGCCACCAGCAGGGGGACAGGGGGCTTTTCCTATAATTCACCCCTCCACTTT. This gives the protein CATSRGTGGFSYNSPLHF.

The chain couples TRBV9 to TRBJ1-2, with 8 positions matching TRBD1. The CDR3 consists of 13 residues. V shed 0 bases and J 7 bases; nucleotides not matched to a gene: 2. CDR1 is SGDLS, CDR2 YYNGEE, per germline. The CDR3 here is CASSVEDRAGYTF. The CDR3 DNA follows: TGTGCCAGCAGCGTAGAGGACAGGGCTGGCTACACCTTC. The variable domain in full, with the rest retrieved from reference TRBV9 and TRBJ1-2, is DSGVTQTPKHLITATGQRVTLRCSPRSGDLSVYWYQQSLDQGLQFLIQYYNGEERAKGNILERFSAQQFPDLHSELNLSSLELGDSALYFCASSVEDRAGYTFGSGTRLTVV.

Note on this clone: Other DNA sequences from this sample encode an identical CDR3 as well. V usage is TRBV6-4 and J usage is TRBJ1-1; no reliable D call. The CDR3 covers 13 residues. The V gene lost 3 bases and the J gene lost 1 base, with 6 bases spanning the gap. Germline V gene data show CDR1 as MRHNA and CDR2 as SNTAGT. The CDR3 DNA reads TGTGCCAGCAGTGAGCAGAAGAACACTGAAGCTTTCTTT. Translated, it gives CASSEQKNTEAFF.

Comment on this clone: The same CDR3 also results from other DNA sequences found in this sample. The genes are TRBV19 and TRBJ2-5; 7 positions match TRBD2. The junction had 10 bases not matched to a gene; V was cut back by 4 bases and J by 5 bases. The length of the CDR3 is 15 residues. Germline CDR1 reads LNHDA; CDR2 reads SQIVND (reference sequence). For the CDR3, the DNA is TGTGCCAGTAGTAGGACTAGTGGGGAGGAGGAGACCCAGTACTTC. This translates into CASSRTSGEEETQYF.

V and J are TRBV11-2 and TRBJ2-5, with D uncertain. There are 13 residues in the CDR3. Germline V gives CDR1 SGHAT, CDR2 FQNNGV. The ends were cut back, 5 bases at V and 5 bases at J, with 12 bases in the middle. The CDR3 sequence: CASSPLVGETQYF. The CDR3 nucleotides are TGTGCCAGCAGCCCCCTGGTCGGGGAGACCCAGTACTTC.

The V call is TRBV6-1, the J call TRBJ1-1; 9 bases agree with TRBD1. The V gene's germline CDR1 is MNHNS and CDR2 SASEGT. There are 13 residues in the CDR3. V trimming: 9 bases; J trimming: 5 bases; junction bases outside the gene matches: 7. CDR3: CASADRGWTEAFF. As DNA, the CDR3 is TGTGCCAGTGCGGACAGGGGATGGACTGAAGCTTTCTTT.

The chain uses TRBV28 and TRBJ2-7, with TRBD1 identical over 7 bases. CDR1 and CDR2 (germline): MDHEN, SYDVKM. V trimming: 5 bases; J trimming: 4 bases; junction bases outside the gene matches: 8. This CDR3 is built from 14 residues. CDR3 sequence (DNA): TGTGCCAGCAGTCTACAACAGGGGTGGTACGAGCAGTACTTC. Protein product: CASSLQQGWYEQYF.

The chain recombines TRBV19 with TRBJ1-5; unclear D gene. V lost 10 bases to trimming and J lost 0 bases, with 13 bases between them. CDR1 is LNHDA, CDR2 SQIVND, per germline (reference sequence). The CDR3 totals 14 residues. CDR3 nucleotides: TGTGCCACCAAGTTAGCCCCTAGCAATCAGCCCCAGCATTTT. It yields the protein CATKLAPSNQPQHF.

CDR3 region: CAIGETASYGYTF. The CDR3 DNA sequence: TGTGCCATCGGCGAGACAGCGAGCTATGGCTACACCTTC. V gene TRBV10-3 combines with J gene TRBJ1-2, with D perhaps TRBD1 (5 bases). There are 13 residues in the CDR3. Germline values: CDR1 ENHRY, CDR2 SYGVKD. V was clipped by 8 bases and J by 4 bases, with 14 bases between them.

The genes are TRBV9 and TRBJ2-1; D gene unclear. V was trimmed by 4 bases and J by 9 bases, leaving 20 bases between them. The CDR3 has 15 residues. The germline V gene encodes CDR1 SGDLS and CDR2 YYNGEE. The CDR3 region has the DNA TGTGCCAGCAGCCCTACGACGGGCACCAAGAGTGAGCAGTTCTTC. Residues: CASSPTTGTKSEQFF.

This rearrangement joins TRBV7-2 to TRBJ1-6; D unresolved. The CDR3 length is 14 residues. Trimming stripped 8 bases from V and 7 bases from J, with 15 bases between. CDR1 SGHTA and CDR2 FQGNSA come from the germline V gene. DNA for the CDR3: TGTGCCAGCTTGTGGGGAACGGGGAATTCACCCCTCCACTTT. It is translated as CASLWGTGNSPLHF.

This chain connects TRBV9 to TRBJ1-5, with TRBD1 matching over 8 bases. This CDR3 is built from 14 residues. Unmatched junction bases numbered 3, after V lost 3 bases and J lost 4 bases. Germline values: CDR1 SGDLS, CDR2 YYNGEE. The CDR3 nucleotides read TGTGCCAGCAGCGAGGGGACAGGAAATCAGCCCCAGCATTTT. Its protein is CASSEGTGNQPQHF.

The V call is TRBV5-1, the J call TRBJ2-3, with TRBD2 matching 10 bases. CDR1 and CDR2 (germline): SGHRS, YFSETQ. J was trimmed by 0 bases and V by 4 bases; bases with no gene match: 14. CDR3 length equals 19 residues. The CDR3 loop is CASSLLLAGPHSSTDTQYF. CDR3 DNA sequence: TGCGCCAGCAGCCTTCTACTAGCGGGGCCCCACTCTAGCACAGATACGCAGTATTTT.

The V call is TRBV5-5, the J call TRBJ1-2, with D perhaps matching TRBD1 (5 bases). This CDR3 region has 14 residues. The ends were cut back, 2 bases at V and 8 bases at J, with 16 bases in the middle. The germline CDR1 and CDR2 sequences are SGHKS and YYEKEE (reference sequence). CDR3 DNA sequence: TGTGCCAGCAGCTTACCCGGGGCCTATCAAGGCTACACCTTC. Translation gives CASSLPGAYQGYTF. Combining the CDR3 with reference TRBV5-5 and TRBJ1-2 gives the whole variable domain DAGVTQSPTHLIKTRGQQVTLRCSPISGHKSVSWYQQVLGQGPQFIFQYYEKEERGRGNFPDRFSARQFPNYSSELNVNALLLGDSALYLCASSLPGAYQGYTFGSGTRLTVV.

The chain carries TRBV29-1 and TRBJ2-4; a weak D match, TRBD1 (5 bases). The length of the CDR3 is 14 residues. Germline V gives CDR1 SQVTM, CDR2 ANQGSEA. Trimming took off 5 bases at V and 1 base at J, with 12 bases between the two ends. CDR3 nucleotides: TGCAGCGTTATGCAGGGTAGCGCCAAAAACATTCAGTACTTC. Protein product: CSVMQGSAKNIQYF.

This clone was detected only once. The chain links TRBV2 to TRBJ2-4, with TRBD2 matching over 8 bases. Trimming at V came to 1 base and at J to 3 bases, leaving 5 bases not matched to a gene. Germline CDR1 and CDR2: SNHLY and FYNNEI. The CDR3 length is 16 residues. CDR3 DNA: TGTGCCAGCAGTGAAGGGTTGGCGGGGGGCAAAAACATTCAGTACTTC. Translated, it gives CASSEGLAGGKNIQYF.

On this clone itself: At one end, the junction sequence differs from germline, possibly due to a read error. The CDR3 spells CASSEEGQGYNEQFF. Written as DNA, the CDR3 is TGTGCCAGCAGCGAAGAGGGGCAGGGTTACAATGAGCAGTTCTTC. The chain carries TRBV2 and TRBJ2-1; D is possibly TRBD1 or TRBD2 (5 bases each). CDR1 and CDR2 from the germline V gene are SNHLY and FYNNEI. This CDR3 contains 15 residues.

V is TRBV6-1 and J is TRBJ1-6, with D perhaps matching TRBD1 (5 bases). V was shortened by 4 bases and J by 10 bases, with 14 bases between the two germline ends. Germline CDR1 reads MNHNS; CDR2 reads SASEGT. The CDR3 is 14 amino acids. CDR3 in amino acids: CASSGNPEGSPLHF. CDR3 sequence (DNA): TGTGCCAGCAGTGGTAACCCAGAGGGGTCACCCCTCCACTTT.

The chain employs TRBV5-8 and TRBJ1-6; tentative D call: TRBD1 (6 bases). V was cut by 7 bases and J by 11 bases, with 13 bases left in between. This CDR3 region has 12 residues. Germline lookup yields CDR1 SGHTS and CDR2 YDEGEE. The CDR3: CASADSVPPLHF. In DNA form, the CDR3 reads TGTGCCAGCGCGGACAGCGTGCCACCCCTCCACTTT. The complete variable domain, with remaining parts taken from reference TRBV5-8 and TRBJ1-6, reads EAGVTQSPTHLIKTRGQQATLRCSPISGHTSVYWYQQALGLGLQFLLWYDEGEERNRGNFPPRFSGRQFPNYSSELNVNALELEDSALYLCASADSVPPLHFGNGTRLTVT.

J is TRBJ2-4 and V is TRBV4-2; either TRBD1 or TRBD2 may supply D (6 bases each). This CDR3 contains 18 residues. CDR1 and CDR2 from the germline V gene are LGHNA and YNFKEQ. V was cut by 0 bases and J by 0 bases, with 15 bases left in between. CDR3 region: CASSQDGRGTLAKNIQYF. CDR3 bases: TGTGCCAGCAGCCAAGATGGTCGGGGGACACTAGCCAAAAACATTCAGTACTTC.

The genes are TRBV2 and TRBJ1-2; D not certain. Trimming took off 2 bases at V and 6 bases at J, with 10 bases between the two ends. The length of the CDR3 is 13 residues. CDR1 and CDR2 (germline): SNHLY, FYNNEI. The CDR3 reads CASSERENHGYTF. The CDR3 DNA reads as TGTGCCAGCAGTGAACGGGAAAATCATGGCTACACCTTC.

The rearrangement uses TRBV6-5 and TRBJ2-1, with 12 bases aligning to TRBD2. The CDR3 covers 15 residues. Germline V gene data show CDR1 as MNHEY and CDR2 as SVGAGI. With V trimmed by 7 bases and J by 4 bases, 5 bases remained unmatched. Here the CDR3 DNA reads TGTGCCAGCACCCCTAGCGGGGGGGAGTACAATGAGCAGTTCTTC. This encodes CASTPSGGEYNEQFF.